This passage covers 29 T cell receptor beta chains from one sample sequenced in a study of cytomegalovirus exposure and HLA in healthy donors. 13 Jbeta primers and 60 Vbeta primers were used for the PCR. This table comes from immunoSEQ multiplex PCR, and its TCRdb copy is limited to in-frame clones, with some not included. Here the sample spans roughly 160,000 clones, 80% to 85% being singletons. Material for sequencing was PBMCs. Source of these receptors: a boy between 2 and 10 years old in good health and CMV-seronegative.

The V gene is TRBV5-5, the J gene TRBJ1-5; 8 bases map to TRBD1. Germline V gives CDR1 SGHKS, CDR2 YYEKEE (reference sequence). This CDR3 comprises 14 residues. The V gene end was trimmed by 0 bases and the J gene end by 7 bases; junction bases not matched to a gene: 3. The CDR3 here is CASSLAGGGQPQHF. The CDR3 nucleotides read TGTGCCAGCAGCTTGGCAGGGGGCGGACAGCCCCAGCATTTT. The full variable domain, completed using reference TRBV5-5 and TRBJ1-5, is DAGVTQSPTHLIKTRGQQVTLRCSPISGHKSVSWYQQVLGQGPQFIFQYYEKEERGRGNFPDRFSARQFPNYSSELNVNALLLGDSALYLCASSLAGGGQPQHFGDGTRLSIL.

The genes are TRBV4-1 and TRBJ1-1; 8 nucleotides align to TRBD1. Losses at the gene ends were 1 base for V and 6 bases for J; bases not matched to a gene: 7. This CDR3 is 15 amino acids long. Germline loops: CDR1 MGHRA, CDR2 YSYEKL. CDR3 coding DNA: TGCGCCAGCAGCCAAGTAGCAGGGGGCGCGGCTGAAGCTTTCTTT. The encoded protein is CASSQVAGGAAEAFF.

The chain recombines TRBV27 with TRBJ2-7, with TRBD1 as a possible D gene (6 bases). From germline, CDR1 is MNHEY and CDR2 SMNVEV (reference sequence). The CDR3 spans 15 residues. Trimming cost V 6 bases and J 0 bases, with 15 bases left between them. This CDR3 reads CASSLYTGSSYEQYF. For the CDR3, the DNA is TGTGCCAGCAGCCTATATACAGGGAGCTCCTACGAGCAGTACTTC.

The V call is TRBV5-4, the J call TRBJ2-1, with a tentative D call TRBD1 (6 bases). This CDR3 contains 15 residues. Germline V gene sequence: CDR1 SGHNT, CDR2 YYREEE (reference sequence). The V and J ends lost 4 bases and 0 bases respectively, with 11 bases between them. The CDR3 region has the DNA TGTGCCAGCAGCCAGGACAGAAGCTCCTACAATGAGCAGTTCTTC. It codes for CASSQDRSSYNEQFF.

The genes are TRBV29-1 and TRBJ2-1; weak D call: TRBD2 (6 bases). This CDR3 spans 13 amino acids. Germline CDR1 and CDR2: SQVTM and ANQGSEA. Trimming cost V 4 bases and J 12 bases, with 19 bases left between them. The CDR3: CSVVGGGVIGQFF. CDR3 in DNA: TGCAGCGTTGTTGGGGGAGGTGTTATCGGGCAGTTCTTC.

This chain links TRBV11-2 with TRBJ1-4; possible D gene TRBD1, 5 bases. V shed 2 bases and J shed 8 bases, with 12 bases lying between them. Looked up from germline, CDR1 is SGHAT and CDR2 is FQNNGV. The CDR3 length is 14 residues. The CDR3, as DNA: TGTGCCAGCAGCTTATGGGGGGACGTAGAAAAACTGTTTTTT. Its translation is CASSLWGDVEKLFF.

The rearrangement joins TRBV30 to TRBJ1-4; tentative D call: TRBD1 (6 bases). The CDR3 is 12 amino acids. V was pared by 7 bases and J by 6 bases, with 12 bases between. Per germline, CDR1 GTSNPN and CDR2 SVGIG (reference sequence). In nucleotides, the CDR3 is TGTGCCTACCAGGGGATGGATGAAAAACTGTTTTTT. Protein sequence: CAYQGMDEKLFF.

The rearrangement links TRBV30 to TRBJ2-7; D is unresolved. There are 13 residues in the CDR3. With 2 bases removed from V and 2 bases from J, the gap between germline ends came to 10 bases. Germline CDR1 GTSNPN, CDR2 SVGIG (reference sequence). The CDR3 nucleotides read TGTGCCTGGAGTAGTGGCTTCGCCTACGAGCAGTACTTC. It is translated as CAWSSGFAYEQYF.

This chain connects TRBV15 to TRBJ2-5; TRBD2 agrees at 11 bases. After removal of 5 bases from V and 0 bases from J, the junction contained 11 bases not matched to a gene. Germline loops: CDR1 LNHNV, CDR2 YYDKDF (reference sequence). This CDR3 is built from 18 residues. The CDR3 coding sequence is TGTGCCACCAGCTACCCTATTTATAGCGGGGGGGACCAAGAGACCCAGTACTTC. Translating gives CATSYPIYSGGDQETQYF.

The chain links TRBV11-2 to TRBJ2-3; 7 positions agree with TRBD2. The V segment lost 1 base and the J segment 3 bases; nucleotides outside the gene matches: 1. The CDR3 is 14 residues long. Per the germline V gene, CDR1 is SGHAT and CDR2 is FQNNGV. CDR3 in amino acids: CASSLGRGTDTQYF. The CDR3 DNA reads TGTGCCAGCAGCTTAGGGCGGGGGACAGATACGCAGTATTTT.

There are a few counts of this clone. This chain links TRBV7-2 with TRBJ2-1; TRBD2 agrees at 10 bases. The CDR3 runs 17 residues. CDR1 is SGHTA, CDR2 FQGNSA, per germline. V lost 5 bases and J lost 9; bases outside the gene matches: 16. The DNA of the CDR3 is TGTGCCAGCAGCAAAGGTCAGGGTAGCGGGGGGATTGGTGAGCAGTTCTTC. Protein: CASSKGQGSGGIGEQFF.

This chain uses TRBV30 with TRBJ1-2; TRBD1 might be the D (5 bases). The V end was cut by 3 bases, the J end by 1 base, with 9 bases between. Per the germline V gene, CDR1 is GTSNPN and CDR2 is SVGIG (reference sequence). The CDR3 sequence is 13 residues long. CDR3 sequence (DNA): TGTGCCTGGAGGCCTGACAGTAACTATGGCTACACCTTC. It specifies CAWRPDSNYGYTF.

V usage is TRBV4-3 and J usage is TRBJ2-2, with 7 bases that match TRBD2. The CDR3 has 16 amino acids. Germline V gene sequence: CDR1 LGHNA, CDR2 YSLEER. V dropped 0 bases and J dropped 4; count of bases not matched to a gene: 5. CDR3 protein: CASSQETSATTGELFF. DNA of the CDR3: TGCGCCAGCAGCCAAGAAACTAGCGCCACCACCGGGGAGCTGTTTTTT.

The chain recombines TRBV7-9 with TRBJ2-1, with D hard to call. Germline loops: CDR1 SEHNR, CDR2 FQNEAQ (reference sequence). The CDR3 extends over 14 amino acids. Trimming stripped 1 base from V and 7 bases from J, with 11 bases between. CDR3 sequence (DNA): TGTGCCAGCAGCTTAGTTCTCAGTTCTAATGAGCAGTTCTTC. Amino acids: CASSLVLSSNEQFF.

The chain joins TRBV27 to TRBJ1-2; TRBD1 matches at 7 bases. V lost 3 bases to trimming and J lost 8 bases; unmatched junction nucleotides: 12. This CDR3 region has 15 residues. Germline loops: CDR1 MNHEY, CDR2 SMNVEV (reference sequence). CDR3 DNA sequence: TGTGCCAGCAGTTTTTTCCCGGACAGGCCGATCGGCTACACCTTC. Protein: CASSFFPDRPIGYTF.

V is TRBV5-1 and J is TRBJ1-4; D gene ambiguous. In germline, CDR1 is SGHRS, CDR2 YFSETQ. CDR3 length equals 15 residues. Trimming left V 3 bases short and J 0 bases short, with 9 bases between. CDR3 sequence: CASSSAGATNEKLFF. In DNA, the CDR3 is TGCGCCAGCAGCTCTGCCGGGGCAACTAATGAAAAACTGTTTTTT.

This rearrangement joins TRBV13 to TRBJ1-1; D ambiguous. V was cut by 6 bases and J by 1 base, with 15 bases left in between. The germline V gene has CDR1 PRHDT and CDR2 FYEKMQ (reference sequence). This CDR3 has 15 residues. As DNA, the CDR3 is TGTGCCAGCAGTTTCACCGGGAGGCAGAACACTGAAGCTTTCTTT. Translating gives CASSFTGRQNTEAFF.

The chain joins TRBV19 to TRBJ1-5, with unresolved D. Germline assignment: CDR1 LNHDA and CDR2 SQIVND (reference sequence). The CDR3 totals 12 residues. The V and J ends lost 4 bases and 8 bases respectively, with 9 bases between them. In nucleotides, the CDR3 is TGTGCCAGTAGTACCTCAACAGAGCCCCAGCATTTT. It yields the protein CASSTSTEPQHF.

Comments on this clone: At the DNA level, this CDR3 is encoded by other sequences in the same sample as well. V and J are TRBV6-5 and TRBJ2-5, with D possibly TRBD1 on 5 matching bases. Trimming stripped 8 bases from V and 5 bases from J, with 15 bases between. The CDR3 spans 13 residues. From germline, CDR1 is MNHEY and CDR2 SVGAGI. CDR3 amino acids: CASAAREKETQYF. DNA for the CDR3: TGTGCCAGCGCCGCCAGGGAAAAGGAGACCCAGTACTTC.

The V and J genes are TRBV30 and TRBJ2-7; TRBD1 matches 7 bases. The germline CDR1 and CDR2 sequences are GTSNPN and SVGIG (reference sequence). V gave up 0 bases and J gave up 3 bases; unmatched junction bases: 2. This CDR3 is 13 amino acids long. CDR3 bases: TGTGCCTGGAGTGTATCAGGGGGCTACGAGCAGTACGTC. Protein: CAWSVSGGYEQYV.

The rearrangement uses TRBV11-2 and TRBJ2-3, with D uncertain. This CDR3 comprises 17 residues. The germline CDR1 and CDR2 sequences are SGHAT and FQNNGV. V was pared by 4 bases and J by 0 bases, with 17 bases between. This chain's CDR3 is CASSSRYGRSSTDTQYF. CDR3 sequence (DNA): TGTGCCAGCAGCTCCCGATACGGCAGGTCTAGCACAGATACGCAGTATTTT.

The gene calls are TRBV14 and TRBJ2-7; D is unclear. Germline CDR1 and CDR2: SGHDN and FVKESK. This CDR3 has 14 residues. The V and J ends lost 0 bases and 1 base respectively, with 7 bases between them. The CDR3 here is CASSQDWRSYEQYF. In nucleotides, the CDR3 is TGTGCCAGCAGCCAAGATTGGAGATCCTACGAGCAGTACTTC. Filled out from reference TRBV14 and TRBJ2-7, the complete variable domain reads EAGVTQFPSHSVIEKGQTVTLRCDPISGHDNLYWYRRVMGKEIKFLLHFVKESKQDESGMPNNRFLAERTGGTYSTLKVQPAELEDSGVYFCASSQDWRSYEQYFGPGTRLTVT.

The genes are TRBV5-1 and TRBJ1-1, with a weak D call TRBD1 (5 bases). Between the trimmed V and J ends, which lost 4 bases and 11 bases, there was a span of 21 bases. The germline V gene encodes CDR1 SGHRS and CDR2 YFSETQ. The CDR3 is 14 amino acids. CDR3 sequence (DNA): TGCGCCAGCAGCCCCGCAGACAGCCCCTTATCCGCTTTCTTT. Amino acids: CASSPADSPLSAFF.

The J gene is TRBJ1-3, the V gene TRBV4-3; 9 positions agree with TRBD1. Trimming at V came to 1 base and at J to 2 bases, leaving 3 bases not matched to a gene. The CDR3 extends over 16 amino acids. Germline CDR1 LGHNA, CDR2 YSLEER. Written as DNA, the CDR3 is TGCGCCAGCAGCCAAGGAACAGGGGGCCCTGGAAACACCATATATTTT. Amino acid sequence: CASSQGTGGPGNTIYF.

The chain is built from TRBV29-1 and TRBJ2-3; possibly TRBD1 for D (5 bases). Germline V gene sequence: CDR1 SQVTM, CDR2 ANQGSEA. The CDR3 is 13 amino acids. The CDR3 nucleotides are TGCTCCACCCTTAGGGGTGGCACAGATACGCAGTATTTT. Its translation: CSTLRGGTDTQYF.

The chain employs TRBV27 and TRBJ1-6; 9 bases agree with TRBD1. The ends lost 5 bases at V and 8 bases at J; junction bases unmatched: 7. This CDR3 region has 15 residues. Germline values: CDR1 MNHEY, CDR2 SMNVEV (reference sequence). The CDR3 coding sequence is TGTGCCAGCAGTATAATCCGGGACAGGGATTCACCCCTCCACTTT. Its protein product is CASSIIRDRDSPLHF.

The chain combines TRBV4-1 with TRBJ1-2, with 7 bases fitting TRBD1. Trimming at V came to 0 bases and at J to 6 bases, leaving 10 bases not matched to a gene. There are 16 residues in the CDR3. The germline V gene encodes CDR1 MGHRA and CDR2 YSYEKL. The CDR3 nucleotides are TGCGCCAGCAGCCAAGATCCCGCAGGGGGGTTTGATGGCTACACCTTC. Translating it yields CASSQDPAGGFDGYTF.

This rearrangement joins TRBV7-9 to TRBJ1-2; D might be TRBD1 (5 bases). V dropped 3 bases and J dropped 4 bases, with 12 bases sitting between them. The CDR3 is 14 residues long. Germline CDR1 SEHNR, CDR2 FQNEAQ (reference sequence). The CDR3 loop is CASSFGGVPYGYTF. CDR3 nucleotides: TGTGCCAGCAGCTTCGGGGGGGTACCCTATGGCTACACCTTC.

In this sample, this clone turned up once. The junction shows a germline mismatch at one end, possibly a read error. V usage is TRBV5-8 and J usage is TRBJ2-2; 11 positions agree with TRBD2. The CDR3 totals 15 residues. The germline gives CDR1 SGHTS, CDR2 YDEGEE. CDR3 protein: CASSYLSGRAGELFF. CDR3 nucleotides: TGTGCCAGCAGCTATCTTAGCGGGAGGGCCGGAGAGCTGTTTTTT.